This is a list of T cell receptor beta chains from one sample in a study of OX40 agonist ivuxolimab in advanced cancers. The repertoire was sequenced with immunoSEQ multiplex PCR; TCRdb's copy has only in-frame clones and lacks some. The profile shows 70,000 or so clones, 80% to 95% of them singletons. The sequencing used CD4+ or CD8+ T cells sorted from blood, collected in a trial of the OX40 agonist ivuxolimab. These receptors were taken from an adult with an advanced solid tumor such as melanoma, head and neck, liver or kidney cancer. Both conserved end residues are part of each CDR3. The D gene is left open where the match is weak. Part of the rows lack a size; the others show once, few, many or a class for expanded clones.

D	V	size	J	DNA	CDR3
NA	TRBV7-8	NA	TRBJ1-1	TGTGCCAGCAGCCCCCCCCAGGGTAAGGCGAACACTGAAGCTTTCTTT	CASSPPQGKANTEAFF
TRBD1	TRBV28	NA	TRBJ2-7	TGTGCCGCCGTGGACAGGGTAACGTACGAGCAGTACTTC	CAAVDRVTYEQYF
NA	TRBV12-5	NA	TRBJ2-2	TGTGCTAGTGGTTGGACAGAAACGAACACCGGGGAGCTGTTTTTT	CASGWTETNTGELFF
NA	TRBV29-1	NA	TRBJ1-3	TGCAGCGTTGAATCAGGAAACACCATATATTTT	CSVESGNTIYF
NA	TRBV6-5	NA	TRBJ2-7	TGTGCCAGCAGTTACTCGGTCCAACGGTTCTACGAGCAGTACTTC	CASSYSVQRFYEQYF
NA	TRBV18	NA	TRBJ2-1	TGTGCCAGCTCGCCAAGTTTGAATGAGCAGTTCTTC	CASSPSLNEQFF
NA	TRBV19	NA	TRBJ2-5	TGTGCCAGTAGTATAGGGCCAGGTCCCGGGGAGACCCAGTACTTC	CASSIGPGPGETQYF
TRBD2	TRBV19	NA	TRBJ2-1	TGTGCCAGTAGTCTTCCTAGCGGGATTAACAATGAGCAGTTCTTC	CASSLPSGINNEQFF
NA	TRBV5-1	NA	TRBJ1-1	TGCGCCAGCAGCTCGCTGACGGGGGGAGGGACTGAAGCTTTCTTT	CASSSLTGGGTEAFF
NA	TRBV20-1	NA	TRBJ1-1	TGCAGTGCTATTCGGGAAACTGAAGCTTTCTTT	CSAIRETEAFF
NA	TRBV6-5	NA	TRBJ2-3	TGTGCCAGCAGTTACCGCCAGTACGCAGATACGCAGTATTTT	CASSYRQYADTQYF
NA	TRBV15	NA	TRBJ1-6	TGTGCCACCAGCAGAGATCGCCGGGAAAATTCACCCCTCCACTTT	CATSRDRRENSPLHF
TRBD2	TRBV5-1	once	TRBJ2-7	TGCGCCAGCCCCTTGCGGGAGTTTTTACACGAGCAGTACTTC	CASPLREFLHEQYF
NA	TRBV4-1	NA	TRBJ2-5	TGCGCCAGCAGCCAAGAGTTACAGGTAGGGCGGACCCAGTACTTC	CASSQELQVGRTQYF
TRBD1	TRBV30	NA	TRBJ1-5	TGTGCCTGGAGTCACGGGACAGGGGGCAGAAGCAATCAGCCCCAGCATTTT	CAWSHGTGGRSNQPQHF
NA	TRBV10-2	NA	TRBJ1-1	TGCGCCAGCTCCCAGGGAACGAACACTGAAGCTTTCTTT	CASSQGTNTEAFF
TRBD1	TRBV19	NA	TRBJ1-5	TGTGCCAGTACCCCCGGCAGGGGGCTTCAGCCCCAGCATTTT	CASTPGRGLQPQHF
NA	TRBV4-1	NA	TRBJ2-2	TGCGCCAGCAGCCGCCCGGGAGGGGGCGTCGGGGAGCTGTTTTTT	CASSRPGGGVGELFF
NA	TRBV5-4	NA	TRBJ2-3	TGTGCCAGCAGCCTCATTGAGTCCAGGACAGATACGCAGTATTTT	CASSLIESRTDTQYF
NA	TRBV4-3	once	TRBJ2-5	TGCGCCAGCAGCCACCTAAGGGGTCCCCAAGAGACCCAGTACTTC	CASSHLRGPQETQYF
TRBD2	TRBV11-3	NA	TRBJ2-3	TGTGCCAGCAGCCGGGCGGGAGACACAGATACGCAGTATTTT	CASSRAGDTDTQYF
NA	TRBV30	NA	TRBJ2-5	TGTGCCTGGACCGCCGGAGGTAGTCGGGAGACCCAGTACTTC	CAWTAGGSRETQYF
TRBD1	TRBV27	NA	TRBJ2-7	TGTGCCAGCGGCCGGGGGACAGGGCTGCTCGAGCAGTACTTC	CASGRGTGLLEQYF
TRBD1	TRBV7-9	NA	TRBJ2-7	TGTGCCAGCAGCTTAGACGACAGGGCTCGCGAGCAGTACTTC	CASSLDDRAREQYF
TRBD2	TRBV5-4	NA	TRBJ2-2	TGTGCCAGCAGCGCATTAGCGGGAGAGACCGGGGAGCTGTTTTTT	CASSALAGETGELFF
TRBD1	TRBV7-2	once	TRBJ1-4	TGTGCCAGCAGCCCAGGGGCGGGACAGGTGGACGAAAAACTGTTTTTT	CASSPGAGQVDEKLFF
TRBD2	TRBV5-1	NA	TRBJ2-2	TGCGCCAGCAGCTTGGGCGCTAGCGGGAGTTCCGGGGAGCTGTTTTTT	CASSLGASGSSGELFF
NA	TRBV4-2	NA	TRBJ2-3	TGTGCCAGCAGCCAAGAGGGCCGGGATGGCACAGATACGCAGTATTTT	CASSQEGRDGTDTQYF
TRBD2	TRBV11-2	NA	TRBJ2-2	TGTGCCAGCAGCTTAGTTGCAGCGGGAGCGGTCGGGGAGCTGTTTTTT	CASSLVAAGAVGELFF
NA	TRBV11-1	NA	TRBJ2-7	TGTGCCAGCAGCCCTAACCTCGGCGAGCAGTACTTC	CASSPNLGEQYF
NA	TRBV29-1	NA	TRBJ2-7	TGCAGCGTTAGGTCAGGGAGCTCCTACGAGCAGTACTTC	CSVRSGSSYEQYF
NA	TRBV4-3	NA	TRBJ1-2	TGCGCCAGCAGCGAAGGAGGGGTCGGGTCTGGCTACACCTTC	CASSEGGVGSGYTF
NA	TRBV19	NA	TRBJ1-2	TGTGCCAGTAGTACCCAGGGAAACGCTAACTATGGCTACACCTTC	CASSTQGNANYGYTF
TRBD2	TRBV7-2	NA	TRBJ2-5	TGTGCCAGCAGCTGGGGCCGACAGGGCGGACTAGCGGCGCGGGAGACCCAGTACTTC	CASSWGRQGGLAARETQYF
NA	TRBV6-6	NA	TRBJ1-5	TGTGCCAGCAGTTACTCGGGGACAAATAGCAATCAGCCCCAGCATTTT	CASSYSGTNSNQPQHF
NA	TRBV5-5	NA	TRBJ2-3	TGTGCCAGCAGCTCTGTAGGGATTGTGCCAGATACGCAGTATTTT	CASSSVGIVPDTQYF
TRBD1	TRBV2	NA	TRBJ1-2	TGTGCCAGCAGGCAGGGGGAAAACTATGGCTACACCTTC	CASRQGENYGYTF
TRBD2	TRBV7-6	NA	TRBJ2-3	TGTGCCAGCAGCTTGCGGGAGCATTATACGCAGTATTTT	CASSLREHYTQYF
NA	TRBV5-1	NA	TRBJ1-1	TGCGCCAGCAGTCAGGCCGTTATGAACACTGAAGCTTTCTTT	CASSQAVMNTEAFF
TRBD1	TRBV19	NA	TRBJ2-7	TGTGCCAGTAACCGACAGGGGAAAGGGGAGCAGTACTTC	CASNRQGKGEQYF
NA	TRBV19	NA	TRBJ2-1	TGTGCCAGTAGTATTCCTGGTTACCCGAATGAGCAGTTCTTC	CASSIPGYPNEQFF
NA	TRBV10-3	NA	TRBJ1-2	TGTGCCACCGATGGGACGGGGAACAACTATGGCTACACCTTC	CATDGTGNNYGYTF
TRBD2	TRBV5-1	NA	TRBJ2-1	TGCGCCAGCAGACCAGCGGGGGGGAGCTCCTACAATGAGCAGTTCTTC	CASRPAGGSSYNEQFF
NA	TRBV19	once	TRBJ2-1	TGTGCCAGTAGTATATATCGGGGTAGCCCCCATGAGCAGTTCTTC	CASSIYRGSPHEQFF
TRBD2	TRBV11-1	NA	TRBJ2-7	TGTGCCAGCAGCTTAGGTCGTATGGGCCTAGCGGGAGGATACGAGCAGTACTTC	CASSLGRMGLAGGYEQYF
TRBD1	TRBV7-8	once	TRBJ2-3	TGTGCCAGCAGCGAGGGGGCTACGCAGTATTTT	CASSEGATQYF
NA	TRBV19	NA	TRBJ1-1	TGTGCCAGTAGTATTCAAAGGGGCACTGAAGCTTTCTTT	CASSIQRGTEAFF
NA	TRBV5-1	NA	TRBJ1-2	TGCGCCAGCAGCTTGTCGGCAATCCCCTATGGCTACACCTTC	CASSLSAIPYGYTF
TRBD1	TRBV19	NA	TRBJ2-6	TGTGCCAGCACAGGGGGCCGATTCTCTGGGGCCAACGTCCTGACTTTC	CASTGGRFSGANVLTF
TRBD2	TRBV6-1	NA	TRBJ2-7	TGTGCCAGCAGTGCCGGGAGGACCTACGAGCAGTACTTC	CASSAGRTYEQYF
NA	TRBV28	NA	TRBJ1-6	TGTGCCAGCAATCTATTTGACAGGATTTCACCCCTCCACTTT	CASNLFDRISPLHF
NA	TRBV5-4	NA	TRBJ2-5	TGTGCCAGCAGCTTGGATCTGGTAGGGGAGACCCAGTACTTC	CASSLDLVGETQYF
TRBD1	TRBV5-6	NA	TRBJ1-4	TGTGCCAGCAGCTTGTTCGACAGGGAAGGTGAAAAACTGTTTTTT	CASSLFDREGEKLFF
NA	TRBV2	few	TRBJ2-5	TGTGCCAGCGGACTTATACAAGAGACCCAGTACTTC	CASGLIQETQYF